This passage covers 14 T cell receptor beta chains from one sample sequenced in a study of type 1 and type 2 diabetes patients. The PCR template was genomic DNA. A primer set of 30 forward and 13 reverse primers amplified the CDR3. A single record per CDR3 protein comes from TCRdb applying MiXCR to the multiplex PCR reads. The sample includes fewer than 300,000 distinct CDR3 sequences, around 47% seen only once; the top ten take approximately 13%. Sequencing was carried out using peripheral blood mononuclear cells (PBMCs). These receptors all stem from a young man with type 2 diabetes.

This clonotype was detected a few times. The J gene is TRBJ2-3, the V gene TRBV6-6; 11 bases match TRBD2. Germline CDR1 MNHNY, CDR2 SVGAGI (reference sequence). V lost 5 bases, J lost 1 base, and 5 bases stayed unmatched. This CDR3 comprises 16 residues. The CDR3 coding sequence is TGTGCCAGCAGTGACCAACTAGCGGGGGGCACAGATACGCAGTATTTT. Its translation: CASSDQLAGGTDTQYF.

This clonotype was recorded a few times. This sequence joins TRBV14 and TRBJ2-2, with D perhaps TRBD2 (6 bases). The CDR3 length is 13 residues. Trimming took off 1 base at V and 6 bases at J, with 6 bases between the two ends. Germline lookup yields CDR1 SGHDN and CDR2 FVKESK. The CDR3 coding sequence is TGTGCCAGCAGCCAAGGGGGGGCCGGGGAGCTGTTTTTT. Translation: CASSQGGAGELFF.

This chain links TRBV7-9 with TRBJ1-4; D may be TRBD1 (6 bases). CDR3 length equals 14 residues. Between the trimmed V and J ends, which lost 4 bases and 8 bases, there was a span of 14 bases. Germline V lookup: CDR1 SEHNR, CDR2 FQNEAQ (reference sequence). DNA for the CDR3: TGTGCCAGCAGCTCCCTACAGGGCGGGGAAAAACTGTTTTTT. Protein product: CASSSLQGGEKLFF.

The rearrangement uses TRBV12-5 and TRBJ2-3; maybe TRBD1 (5 bases). This CDR3 is 16 amino acids long. V gave up 2 bases and J gave up 6 bases, with 18 bases separating them. Germline CDR1 reads LGHNT; CDR2 reads FRNRAP. CDR3 in DNA: TGTGCTAGTGGTTTGACTCGACAGCTTTCTGCGGATACGCAGTATTTT. It codes for CASGLTRQLSADTQYF.

This chain uses TRBV7-2 with TRBJ2-1; 7 positions agree with TRBD2. CDR3 size: 15 residues. The germline gives CDR1 SGHTA, CDR2 FQGNSA. Trimming removed 5 bases from V and 0 bases from J; junction bases left unmatched: 4. CDR3: CASSPGDYSYNEQFF. The CDR3 nucleotides are TGTGCCAGCAGCCCGGGGGACTACTCCTACAATGAGCAGTTCTTC.

The genes are TRBV6-6 and TRBJ2-7; a weak D match, TRBD2 (7 bases). The germline V and J ends were trimmed by 3 bases and 2 bases, with 20 bases remaining between them. The length of the CDR3 is 17 residues. Germline V CDR1 and CDR2: MNHNY, SVGAGI (reference sequence). CDR3 DNA sequence: TGTGCCAGCAGTTATTTCGGAGGGGGGGATGGAGCCTACGAGCAGTACTTC. Translated: CASSYFGGGDGAYEQYF.

This chain joins TRBV6-1 and TRBJ2-5; 7 bases are shared with TRBD2. CDR3 length: 13 residues. The germline CDR1 and CDR2 sequences are MNHNS and SASEGT. After removal of 9 bases from V and 5 bases from J, the junction contained 9 bases not matched to a gene. This chain's CDR3 is CASHAGDGETQYF. CDR3 in DNA: TGTGCCAGTCACGCGGGGGATGGGGAGACCCAGTACTTC.

V and J are TRBV2 and TRBJ1-4; maybe TRBD1 (5 bases). Germline assignment: CDR1 SNHLY and CDR2 FYNNEI. The CDR3 sequence is 14 residues long. V lost 3 bases, J lost 8 bases, and 13 bases lay in between. The chain's CDR3 is CASSDQGRGEKLFF. CDR3 nucleotide sequence: TGTGCCAGCAGTGACCAGGGACGAGGAGAAAAACTGTTTTTT.

The rearrangement links TRBV2 to TRBJ2-7, with D possibly matching TRBD2 (5 bases). Trimming removed 8 bases at V and 4 bases at J, with 9 bases between. This CDR3 spans 11 amino acids. Germline CDR1 SNHLY, CDR2 FYNNEI. CDR3 region: CASGSVYEQYF. The CDR3 coding sequence is TGTGCCAGCGGGAGTGTATACGAGCAGTACTTC. Drawing the rest from reference TRBV2 and TRBJ2-7, the complete variable domain is EPEVTQTPSHQVTQMGQEVILRCVPISNHLYFYWYRQILGQKVEFLVSFYNNEISEKSEIFDDQFSVERPDGSNFTLKIRSTKLEDSAMYFCASGSVYEQYFGPGTRLTVT.

The genes are TRBV2 and TRBJ2-2, with D tentatively TRBD2 (6 bases). Germline CDR1 and CDR2: SNHLY and FYNNEI. The CDR3 totals 12 residues. V lost 6 bases to trimming and J lost 6 bases, with 8 bases between them. CDR3 DNA sequence: TGTGCCAGCAGGCGGGACCCCGGGGAGCTGTTTTTT. Protein: CASRRDPGELFF.

This clonotype was recorded many times. The rearrangement joins TRBV2 to TRBJ1-1; 7 nucleotides line up with TRBD1. Germline CDR1 SNHLY, CDR2 FYNNEI. This CDR3 has 11 amino acids. Germline trimming cut 7 bases from V and 5 bases from J; bases unmatched to any gene: 1. The CDR3 bases are TGTGCCAGCACACAGGGGACTGAAGCTTTCTTT. It encodes CASTQGTEAFF.

The chain employs TRBV9 and TRBJ1-2; a possible D gene is TRBD1 (5 bases). Looked up from germline, CDR1 is SGDLS and CDR2 is YYNGEE. V was cut by 4 bases and J by 8 bases, with 18 bases left in between. This CDR3 has 14 amino acids. DNA of the CDR3: TGTGCCAGCAGCAACATGGGGGGGGGAAAAGGCTACACCTTC. It codes for CASSNMGGGKGYTF.

V usage is TRBV7-2 and J usage is TRBJ1-6; weak D call: TRBD1 (5 bases). Germline-derived CDR1 and CDR2 are SGHTA and FQGNSA. The CDR3 extends over 12 amino acids. Between the trimmed V and J ends, which lost 5 bases and 15 bases, there was a span of 14 bases. CDR3 DNA sequence: TGTGCCAGCAGCGCCCCGGGGGGTTTCCTCCACTTT. Its protein is CASSAPGGFLHF.

The chain joins TRBV20-1 to TRBJ1-1; D possibly corresponds to TRBD1 (6 bases). Germline assignment: CDR1 DFQATT and CDR2 SNEGSKA (reference sequence). Trimming removed 1 base from V and 7 bases from J, with 13 bases in between. The CDR3 sequence is 13 residues long. CDR3 sequence reads: CSARVGAQDEAFF. CDR3 bases: TGCAGTGCTAGAGTGGGGGCGCAGGATGAAGCTTTCTTT.